Below are 8 T cell receptor beta chains sequenced from a single sample in a study of blood T cell repertoires in COVID-19. Data came from immunoSEQ multiplex PCR; TCRdb stores just in-frame clones and leaves some out. The data show 120,000 to 150,000 clones, roughly four fifths seen once. The sample consisted of PBMCs or T cells enriched from blood (not recorded which). The receptors come from a woman between 18 and 29 years old who had been exposed to COVID-19.

The V call is TRBV29-1, the J call TRBJ1-2; D is ambiguous. The V end lost 3 bases, the J end lost 2 bases, and 7 bases lay between the germline ends. Germline V gives CDR1 SQVTM, CDR2 ANQGSEA. CDR3 length equals 12 residues. The CDR3 protein is CSVDRLNYGYTF. Written as DNA, the CDR3 is TGCAGCGTTGACAGACTGAACTATGGCTACACCTTC.

The chain recombines TRBV2 with TRBJ2-7; unclear D gene. This CDR3 is 12 amino acids long. V lost 6 bases, J lost 5 bases, and 11 bases lay in between. The V gene's germline CDR1 is SNHLY and CDR2 FYNNEI. CDR3 DNA sequence: TGTGCCAGCAGCTCGGTTCGGGACGAGCAGTACTTC. Amino acids: CASSSVRDEQYF.

V is TRBV11-3 and J is TRBJ2-7; D not resolved. Trimming cost V 1 base and J 0 bases, with 7 bases left between them. The germline CDR1 and CDR2 sequences are SGHNT and YENEEA. This CDR3 has 14 residues. The CDR3 DNA sequence: TGTGCCAGCAGCTTAGGCCCTAGCTCCTACGAGCAGTACTTC. It is translated as CASSLGPSSYEQYF.

The chain is built from TRBV5-1 and TRBJ2-3; D is possibly TRBD2 (7 bases). The germline V gene encodes CDR1 SGHRS and CDR2 YFSETQ. The V gene lost 5 bases and the J gene lost 0 bases, with 22 bases spanning the gap. This CDR3 has 18 residues. This chain's CDR3 is CASRQSGMGATSTDTQYF. The CDR3 nucleotides read TGCGCCAGCAGACAGAGCGGGATGGGGGCAACTAGCACAGATACGCAGTATTTT.

The chain uses TRBV7-8 and TRBJ2-5; TRBD1 agrees at 7 bases. There are 16 residues in the CDR3. V dropped 0 bases and J dropped 2; count of bases not matched to a gene: 6. Germline lookup yields CDR1 SGHVS and CDR2 FQNEAQ. DNA of the CDR3: TGTGCCAGCAGCTTAGCGCGACAGGGATGGCAAGAGACCCAGTACTTC. This codes for CASSLARQGWQETQYF.

The rearrangement joins TRBV24-1 to TRBJ2-1, with 8 bases lining up with TRBD2. After removal of 2 bases from V and 4 bases from J, the junction contained 9 bases not matched to a gene. Germline-derived CDR1 and CDR2 are KGHDR and SFDVKD. This CDR3 has 17 residues. The CDR3 DNA is TGTGCCACCAGTGATTCTTCCGGGACTAGGGTTTACAATGAGCAGTTCTTC. Translating it yields CATSDSSGTRVYNEQFF.

The chain links TRBV3-1 (or the pseudogene TRBV3-2) to TRBJ2-5; TRBD1 agrees at 8 bases. The CDR3 runs 11 residues. Trimming removed 3 bases from V and 13 bases from J; junction bases left unmatched: 4. Germline V CDR1 and CDR2: LGHDT, YNNKEL (reference sequence). CDR3 region: CASSHRDRTYF. CDR3 DNA: TGTGCCAGCAGCCACCGGGACAGGACGTACTTC.

The chain has TRBV7-2 and TRBJ2-2; 13 bases are shared with TRBD2. Per germline, CDR1 SGHTA and CDR2 FQGNSA. The CDR3 spans 15 residues. V shed 2 bases and J 6 bases; nucleotides not matched to a gene: 0. The DNA for the CDR3 is TGTGCCAGCAGCTTAACTAGCGGGAGGGCCGGGGAGCTGTTTTTT. Protein product: CASSLTSGRAGELFF.